These T cell receptor beta chains were read from a single sample in a study of OX40 agonist ivuxolimab in advanced cancers. Profiling relied on immunoSEQ multiplex PCR, and the TCRdb table lists in-frame clones only, not all of them. The sample holds some 87,000 clones, 75% to 95% seen once. Sequences were derived from CD4+ or CD8+ T cells sorted from blood, sampled in a trial of the OX40 agonist ivuxolimab. The receptors originated from an adult with an advanced solid tumor such as melanoma, head and neck, liver or kidney cancer. CDR3s include the opening cysteine and the closing phenylalanine or tryptophan. Fields, in order: J gene, D gene, V gene, clone size, CDR3 DNA, CDR3 protein. A D gene is named only where the DNA matches it firmly. Size is stated for part of the rows, as once, few or many counts, or as a class when the clone is expanded.

>TRBJ2-7|-|TRBV5-6|-
TGTGCCAGCAGCTTGAGTAGCTACGAGCAGTACTTC
CASSLSSYEQYF
>TRBJ1-1|-|TRBV19|-
TGTGCCAGTAGTATTGGTCAGGGCGCCCCTGAAGCTTTCTTT
CASSIGQGAPEAFF
>TRBJ2-7|-|TRBV2|-
TGTGCCAGCAAGGGGATTTCTGGGTCCTACGAGCAGTACTTC
CASKGISGSYEQYF
>TRBJ2-7|TRBD2|TRBV2|-
TGTGCCAGCAATCCACTAGCGGGGACCTACGAGCAGTACTTC
CASNPLAGTYEQYF
>TRBJ1-2|TRBD1|TRBV7-9|-
TGTGCCAGCAGCACGGGGACAGGGGCGGCCTATGGCTACACCTTC
CASSTGTGAAYGYTF
>TRBJ2-5|TRBD2|TRBV7-2|-
TGTGCCAGCAGCCCCGGGACTAGCGGGACTGAGACCCAGTACTTC
CASSPGTSGTETQYF
>TRBJ1-2|TRBD1|TRBV4-1|-
TGCGCCAGCAGCGCTCGGGTGTTGGCCGGGACAGTTAATGGCTACACCTTC
CASSARVLAGTVNGYTF
>TRBJ2-7|-|TRBV7-8|-
TGTGCCAGCATCCTTCTGGATGTGGGCGAGCAGTACTTC
CASILLDVGEQYF
>TRBJ2-7|TRBD1|TRBV23-1|once
TGCGCCAGCACCCGACAGGGCACGGGCTACGAGCAGTACTTC
CASTRQGTGYEQYF
>TRBJ2-3|-|TRBV7-8|-
TGTGCCAGCAGCCCATCGAGGGGTGGGATTCGCACAGATACGCAGTATTTT
CASSPSRGGIRTDTQYF
>TRBJ2-3|TRBD1|TRBV7-9|-
TGTGCCAGCAGCCCCCCCGGACAGGGTGCCCAAGTTACGCAGTATTTT
CASSPPGQGAQVTQYF
>TRBJ2-7|-|TRBV5-4|-
TGTGCCAGCAGGATGACAGGTTCCTACGAGCAGTACTTC
CASRMTGSYEQYF
>TRBJ1-6|TRBD1|TRBV27|-
TGTGCCAGCAGTCCCGACAGGGGGAATTCACCCCTCCACTTT
CASSPDRGNSPLHF
>TRBJ1-2|-|TRBV7-9|-
TGTGCCAGCAGCTTAGATGAGGTGTATGGCTACACCTTC
CASSLDEVYGYTF
>TRBJ2-5|-|TRBV6-1|-
TGTGCCAGCAGTGAACCAGAAAGGACCCAGTACTTC
CASSEPERTQYF
>TRBJ1-2|-|TRBV15|-
TGTGCCACCAGCAGGTCGACAGGTTACCCTTCTGGCTACACCTTC
CATSRSTGYPSGYTF
>TRBJ2-3|TRBD2|TRBV7-8|-
TGTGCCAGCAGCCCCTGGACTAGCGGGGGGGCCATGCGAGGCACAGATACGCAGTATTTT
CASSPWTSGGAMRGTDTQYF
>TRBJ1-2|TRBD1|TRBV6-1|-
TGTGCCAGCAGTGAATTAGGACAGGGGGCGGACTATGGCTACACCTTC
CASSELGQGADYGYTF
>TRBJ2-3|TRBD2|TRBV6-6|-
TGTGCCAGCAGTCTGATAGCGGGGGGGGGCACAGATACGCAGTATTTT
CASSLIAGGGTDTQYF
>TRBJ1-6|-|TRBV15|-
TGTGCCACCAGCAGAGATCTGGGGGATTCACCCCTCCACTTT
CATSRDLGDSPLHF
>TRBJ1-2|-|TRBV6-5|-
TGTGCCAGCAGTTACGGGCAGATACCTAACTATGGCTACACCTTC
CASSYGQIPNYGYTF
>TRBJ2-5|-|TRBV27|-
TGTGCCAGCAGTTCGGGTCCGGTGTCGTACCAAGAGACCCAGTACTTC
CASSSGPVSYQETQYF
>TRBJ2-7|-|TRBV2|-
TGTGCCAGCACCAGGGACGTCTACGAGCAGTACTTC
CASTRDVYEQYF
>TRBJ2-7|TRBD2|TRBV19|-
TGTGCCAGTAGTTCACCCCCAGGGCTAGCGGCCTACGAGCAGTACTTC
CASSSPPGLAAYEQYF